One sample yielded the 27 T cell receptor beta chains listed below, sequenced in a study of beta chain features in type 1 diabetes. Study observations and caveats: People with Type 1 diabetes carried modestly yet significantly shorter TCRB CDR3s in all four CD4+ subsets.

The whole isolated RNA underwent reverse transcription, so sequencing captured expressed TCRB transcripts. The assay was immunoSEQ multiplex PCR, and TCRdb's table has in-frame clones only and misses some. The sample holds 300,000 to 400,000 clones, roughly 9.8% seen once. Their antigen targets remain unknown. Specimen: central memory CD4+ T cells from blood. Source of these receptors: a man aged 30-40 years with type 1 diabetes.

The gene calls are TRBV7-2 and TRBJ1-2; D is possibly TRBD1 (5 bases). The CDR3 is 13 residues long. V lost 7 bases and J 2 bases, leaving 11 bases between the germline ends. Germline-derived CDR1 and CDR2 are SGHTA and FQGNSA. In DNA form, the CDR3 reads TGTGCCAGCAAGGGGCCGGGAAACTATGGCTACACCTTC. Translating gives CASKGPGNYGYTF. The full variable domain, in which reference TRBV7-2 and TRBJ1-2 provide the parts outside the CDR3, is GAGVSQSPSNKVTEKGKDVELRCDPISGHTALYWYRQSLGQGLEFLIYFQGNSAPDKSGLPSDRFSAERTGGSVSTLTIQRTQQEDSAVYLCASKGPGNYGYTFGSGTRLTVV.

This clone has at least ten counts. The rearrangement joins TRBV11-2 to TRBJ2-5; 15 positions agree with TRBD2. In germline, CDR1 is SGHAT, CDR2 FQNNGV. The V gene end was trimmed by 4 bases and the J gene end by 3 bases; junction bases not matched to a gene: 6. The CDR3 loop spans 17 amino acids. The CDR3, as DNA: TGTGCCAGCAGCTCCTGGACTAGCGGGAGGGGAGAAGAGACCCAGTACTTC. Its translation is CASSSWTSGRGEETQYF. The whole variable domain, filled in from reference TRBV11-2 and TRBJ2-5, reads EAGVAQSPRYKIIEKRQSVAFWCNPISGHATLYWYQQILGQGPKLLIQFQNNGVVDDSQLPKDRFSAERLKGVDSTLKIQPAKLEDSAVYLCASSSWTSGRGEETQYFGPGTRLLVL.

There are many counts of this clone. The chain carries TRBV6-6 and TRBJ2-7; 9 bases are a match to TRBD1. The CDR3 spans 15 residues. Germline CDR1 reads MNHNY; CDR2 reads SVGAGI (reference sequence). V shed 5 bases and J 3 bases; nucleotides not matched to a gene: 8. For the CDR3, the DNA is TGTGCCAGCAGTCAGCCGGGACAGGGTGTCTACGAGCAGTACTTC. As protein: CASSQPGQGVYEQYF.

This clone turned up a few times. Within the sample, other DNA sequences also encode this same CDR3. V and J are TRBV7-2 and TRBJ2-1, with D possibly matching TRBD2 (6 bases). Trimming stripped 3 bases from V and 0 bases from J, with 6 bases between. Germline V gene lookup returns CDR1 SGHTA and CDR2 FQGNSA. The CDR3 runs 14 residues. The CDR3 reads CASSLDYSYNEQFF. The CDR3 DNA follows: TGTGCCAGCAGCTTGGACTACTCCTACAATGAGCAGTTCTTC. The variable domain in full, with the rest retrieved from reference TRBV7-2 and TRBJ2-1, is GAGVSQSPSNKVTEKGKDVELRCDPISGHTALYWYRQSLGQGLEFLIYFQGNSAPDKSGLPSDRFSAERTGGSVSTLTIQRTQQEDSAVYLCASSLDYSYNEQFFGPGTRLTVL.

In this sample, this clone turned up a few times. V and J are TRBV2 and TRBJ1-5, with D unclear. Germline V gives CDR1 SNHLY, CDR2 FYNNEI. This CDR3 is built from 14 residues. V was cut by 2 bases and J by 7 bases, with 12 bases left in between. CDR3 amino acids: CASSERAVEQPQHF. The CDR3 nucleotides read TGTGCCAGCAGTGAACGGGCAGTTGAGCAGCCCCAGCATTTT.

This clone was detected only a few times. This chain joins TRBV2 and TRBJ1-5; D is unresolved. Trimming pared 3 bases from V and 4 bases from J, leaving 10 bases between. The CDR3 covers 14 residues. In germline, CDR1 is SNHLY, CDR2 FYNNEI. This CDR3 is CASSEVSGNQPQHF. The CDR3 DNA reads TGTGCCAGCAGTGAGGTATCGGGAAATCAGCCCCAGCATTTT. The variable domain in full, with the rest retrieved from reference TRBV2 and TRBJ1-5, is EPEVTQTPSHQVTQMGQEVILRCVPISNHLYFYWYRQILGQKVEFLVSFYNNEISEKSEIFDDQFSVERPDGSNFTLKIRSTKLEDSAMYFCASSEVSGNQPQHFGDGTRLSIL.

The chain combines TRBV21-1 with TRBJ2-2; the D segment call TRBD1 is taken from the table without a DNA check. TRBV21-1 is reported as a pseudogene. This CDR3 spans 11 amino acids. The CDR3 is CASHTAGELFF. DNA of the CDR3: TGTGCCAGCCACACAGCCGGGGAGCTGTTTTTT.

The gene calls are TRBV4-1 and TRBJ2-3, with 8 bases that match TRBD2. This CDR3 spans 18 amino acids. V shed 1 base, J shed 0 bases, and the junction held 9 bases outside the gene matches. CDR1 MGHRA and CDR2 YSYEKL come from the germline V gene. CDR3 protein: CASSQVAWASGSTDTQYF. Here the CDR3 DNA reads TGCGCCAGCAGCCAAGTAGCTTGGGCTAGCGGGAGCACAGATACGCAGTATTTT.

This clone was counted ten times or more. Other DNA sequences in the sample encode the same CDR3. This chain uses TRBV7-2 with TRBJ2-5, with TRBD2 matching over 7 bases. Trimming at V came to 1 base and at J to 4 bases, leaving 3 bases not matched to a gene. Per germline, CDR1 SGHTA and CDR2 FQGNSA. The CDR3 sequence is 14 residues long. The CDR3 DNA is TGTGCCAGCAGCTTAGTATCGGGGGGAGAGACCCAGTACTTC. Protein: CASSLVSGGETQYF.

The chain uses TRBV27 and TRBJ2-3; a possible D gene is TRBD2 (6 bases). The CDR3 has 14 amino acids. The V end lost 8 bases, the J end lost 4 bases, and 16 bases lay between the germline ends. Germline V CDR1 and CDR2: MNHEY, SMNVEV (reference sequence). The CDR3 nucleotides are TGTGCCAGCGCACTTGGGGGAGGAGCAGATACGCAGTATTTT. This gives the protein CASALGGGADTQYF.

CDR3 residues: CASSRTGGTEAFF. The CDR3 nucleotides read TGTGCCAGCAGTCGTACAGGGGGCACTGAAGCTTTCTTT. The gene calls are TRBV6-6 and TRBJ1-1, with 8 bases matching TRBD1. CDR1 is MNHNY, CDR2 SVGAGI, per germline (reference sequence). V lost 5 bases and J lost 4; bases outside the gene matches: 3. This CDR3 is 13 amino acids long.

This clone has only a few counts. One end of the junction varies from germline; a read error may be responsible. This chain links TRBV7-7 with TRBJ2-1, with 12 bases matching TRBD2. The CDR3 covers 15 residues. From germline, CDR1 is SSHAT and CDR2 FNYEAQ (reference sequence). Here the CDR3 reads CASSSLAGGTNEQFF. CDR3 coding DNA: TGTGCTAGCAGCTCACTAGCGGGGGGTACTAATGAGCAGTTCTTC.

The V call is TRBV6-1, the J call TRBJ2-5; 8 nucleotides match TRBD1. Per germline, CDR1 MNHNS and CDR2 SASEGT. V lost 10 bases and J lost 6; bases outside the gene matches: 7. The CDR3 contains 12 residues. In DNA form, the CDR3 reads TGTGCCACCGCCGGACAGGGACAGACCCAGTACTTC. Protein sequence: CATAGQGQTQYF.

This clone was seen many times. V gene TRBV7-9 combines with J gene TRBJ1-1; 8 nucleotides agree with TRBD1. From germline, CDR1 is SEHNR and CDR2 FQNEAQ (reference sequence). Losses at the gene ends were 5 bases for V and 4 bases for J; bases not matched to a gene: 12. The CDR3 is 16 amino acids. The CDR3 DNA sequence: TGTGCCAGCAGCACCCGGACAGGGCAGTCGGGCACTGAAGCTTTCTTT. Protein product: CASSTRTGQSGTEAFF.

The chain combines TRBV5-1 with TRBJ1-1; D may be TRBD1 (5 bases). The CDR3 is 14 residues long. Trimming cost V 4 bases and J 7 bases, with 17 bases left between them. The germline V gene encodes CDR1 SGHRS and CDR2 YFSETQ. Written as DNA, the CDR3 is TGCGCCAGCAGCGCCGGGGACGGCCGAGGTGAAGCTTTCTTT. The encoded protein is CASSAGDGRGEAFF.

In its sample, this clone was seen a few times. This chain links TRBV4-2 with TRBJ2-7, with D tentatively TRBD2 (5 bases). This CDR3 has 13 amino acids. Looked up from germline, CDR1 is LGHNA and CDR2 is YNFKEQ. V was cut by 5 bases and J by 5 bases, with 13 bases left in between. In DNA form, the CDR3 reads TGTGCCAGCAGCTTCACTAGTATTGACGAGCAGTACTTC. It specifies CASSFTSIDEQYF.

This clone was seen more than once but under ten times. This CDR3 is also generated by other DNA sequences in the sample. The chain couples TRBV28 to TRBJ1-2; D remains unclear. The germline V and J ends were trimmed by 1 base and 4 bases, with 10 bases remaining between them. The CDR3 contains 14 residues. CDR1 MDHEN and CDR2 SYDVKM come from the germline V gene. CDR3 coding DNA: TGTGCCAGCAGTTTATCGGATAGGGCCTATGGCTACACCTTC. Residues: CASSLSDRAYGYTF.

J is TRBJ2-7 and V is TRBV5-4; 11 bases align to TRBD2. The J segment lost 3 bases and the V segment lost 4 bases, leaving 12 bases of the junction unmatched. Per the germline V gene, CDR1 is SGHNT and CDR2 is YYREEE (reference sequence). CDR3 size: 17 residues. DNA for the CDR3: TGTGCCAGCAGCCTCCCAGGCCTAGCGGGAGGTTTCTACGAGCAGTACTTC. It translates to CASSLPGLAGGFYEQYF.

V and J are TRBV10-1 and TRBJ1-1; D may be TRBD1 (5 bases). V was pared by 4 bases and J by 7 bases, with 16 bases between. The length of the CDR3 is 14 residues. Per germline, CDR1 WNHNN and CDR2 SYGVQD (reference sequence). In nucleotides, the CDR3 is TGCGCCAGCAGTGGATTTTCAGGGTCCAGTGAAGCTTTCTTT. Its protein is CASSGFSGSSEAFF.

This sequence joins TRBV10-3 and TRBJ1-1, with no clear D. Germline V CDR1 and CDR2: ENHRY, SYGVKD. The CDR3 covers 13 residues. Deletions cut 0 bases from V and 1 base from J, with 3 bases between. CDR3 bases: TGTGCCATCAGTGAGTCAGGGAACACTGAAGCTTTCTTT. Amino acids: CAISESGNTEAFF.

This clone was observed a handful of times. This chain connects TRBV5-1 to TRBJ1-1, with D unresolved. This CDR3 comprises 15 residues. V dropped 0 bases and J dropped 5 bases, with 14 bases sitting between them. Germline values: CDR1 SGHRS, CDR2 YFSETQ. This CDR3 reads CASSLDAGVGTEAFF. The CDR3 DNA sequence: TGCGCCAGCAGCTTGGATGCAGGCGTAGGGACTGAAGCTTTCTTT.

The J gene is TRBJ2-3, the V gene TRBV2; D gene ambiguous. The ends were cut back, 2 bases at V and 4 bases at J, with 1 base in the middle. Germline V gene lookup returns CDR1 SNHLY and CDR2 FYNNEI. This CDR3 is 11 amino acids long. The CDR3 region is CASSEPDTQYF. CDR3 bases: TGTGCCAGCAGTGAACCAGATACGCAGTATTTT.

This clone has just a few counts. V usage is TRBV11-2 and J usage is TRBJ2-7; a weak D match, TRBD2 (6 bases). The germline gives CDR1 SGHAT, CDR2 FQNNGV. CDR3 length: 15 amino acids. The V gene lost 5 bases and the J gene lost 3 bases, with 17 bases spanning the gap. The CDR3 loop reads CASSILPGLGYEQYF. The CDR3 nucleotides read TGTGCCAGCAGCATTCTACCGGGACTTGGCTACGAGCAGTACTTC. The variable domain in full, completed from reference TRBV11-2 and TRBJ2-7, reads EAGVAQSPRYKIIEKRQSVAFWCNPISGHATLYWYQQILGQGPKLLIQFQNNGVVDDSQLPKDRFSAERLKGVDSTLKIQPAKLEDSAVYLCASSILPGLGYEQYFGPGTRLTVT.

This clone was observed a few times. The rearrangement uses TRBV28 and TRBJ1-2; TRBD1 matches 8 bases. CDR3 length: 15 residues. CDR1 and CDR2 from the germline V gene are MDHEN and SYDVKM. The ends lost 5 bases at V and 4 bases at J; junction bases unmatched: 9. The CDR3 sequence: CASSTNPGTGYGYTF. The CDR3 DNA reads TGTGCCAGCAGTACCAACCCCGGGACAGGCTATGGCTACACCTTC.

There are a few counts of this clone. CDR3 nucleotides: TGTGCCAGCAGTTTAAGGTCCACTGGGGATTACGAGCAGTACTTC. It encodes CASSLRSTGDYEQYF. V usage is TRBV27 and J usage is TRBJ2-7; D gene unclear. CDR3 length: 15 residues. The germline V gene encodes CDR1 MNHEY and CDR2 SMNVEV (reference sequence). V was trimmed by 2 bases and J by 4 bases, leaving 15 bases between them.

In this sample, this clone turned up a few times. The chain links TRBV7-9 to TRBJ1-1; D unresolved. The germline V gene encodes CDR1 SEHNR and CDR2 FQNEAQ (reference sequence). This CDR3 has 14 amino acids. Trimming cost V 0 bases and J 3 bases, with 8 bases left between them. CDR3 protein: CASSLAVGYTEAFF. CDR3 nucleotides: TGTGCCAGCAGCTTAGCGGTCGGGTACACTGAAGCTTTCTTT.

V is TRBV5-1 and J is TRBJ2-1, with a possible D match to TRBD1 (6 bases). V lost 4 bases to trimming and J lost 5 bases, with 10 bases between them. There are 13 residues in the CDR3. The germline CDR1 and CDR2 sequences are SGHRS and YFSETQ. The CDR3 here is CASSIGTNNEQFF. The CDR3 DNA reads TGCGCCAGCAGCATTGGGACAAACAATGAGCAGTTCTTC.